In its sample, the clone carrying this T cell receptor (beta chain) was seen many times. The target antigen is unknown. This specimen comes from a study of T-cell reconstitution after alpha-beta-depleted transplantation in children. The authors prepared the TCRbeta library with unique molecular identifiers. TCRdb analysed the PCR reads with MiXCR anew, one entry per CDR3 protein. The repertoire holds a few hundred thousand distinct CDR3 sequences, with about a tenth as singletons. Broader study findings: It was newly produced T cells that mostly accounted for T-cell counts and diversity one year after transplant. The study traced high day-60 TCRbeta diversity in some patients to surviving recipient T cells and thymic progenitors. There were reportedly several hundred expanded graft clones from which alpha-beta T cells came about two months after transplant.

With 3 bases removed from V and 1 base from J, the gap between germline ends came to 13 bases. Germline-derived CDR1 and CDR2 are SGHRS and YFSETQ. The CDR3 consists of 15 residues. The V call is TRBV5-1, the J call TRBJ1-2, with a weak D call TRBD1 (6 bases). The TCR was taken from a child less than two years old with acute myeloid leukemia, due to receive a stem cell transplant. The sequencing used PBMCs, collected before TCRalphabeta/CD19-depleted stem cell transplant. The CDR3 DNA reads TGCGCCAGCAGCTCCACAGGGTACTTTAACTATGGCTACACCTTC. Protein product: CASSSTGYFNYGYTF.